These 16 T cell receptor beta chains originate from one sample sequenced in a study of OX40 agonist ivuxolimab in advanced cancers. Measured with immunoSEQ multiplex PCR; TCRdb has only the in-frame clones, and not every one. The sample yields 60,000 or so clones, 85% to 95% seen once. The sequenced sample was CD4+ or CD8+ T cells sorted from blood, obtained in a trial of the OX40 agonist ivuxolimab. All receptors derive from an adult with an advanced solid tumor such as melanoma, head and neck, liver or kidney cancer.

This sequence joins TRBV11-2 and TRBJ2-7; D possibly uses TRBD1 or TRBD2 (5 bases each). V was cut by 7 bases and J by 2 bases, with 18 bases left in between. Germline loops: CDR1 SGHAT, CDR2 FQNNGV. This CDR3 contains 15 residues. CDR3 amino acids: CASTEAWGTTYEQYF. CDR3 bases: TGTGCCAGCACCGAAGCCTGGGGGACGACCTACGAGCAGTACTTC.

CDR3 sequence reads: CASSLTVEASTDTQYF. In DNA, the CDR3 is TGTGCCAGCAGCTTAACGGTTGAGGCGAGCACAGATACGCAGTATTTT. The rearrangement joins TRBV7-3 to TRBJ2-3; D gene ambiguous. Germline assignment: CDR1 SGHTA and CDR2 FQGTGA. The CDR3 has 16 residues. V was shortened by 0 bases and J by 0 bases, with 10 bases between the two germline ends.

The chain employs TRBV19 and TRBJ1-5, with a possible D match to TRBD1 (6 bases). CDR1 and CDR2 from the germline V gene are LNHDA and SQIVND (reference sequence). This CDR3 is 16 amino acids long. V was shortened by 0 bases and J by 4 bases, with 13 bases between the two germline ends. Written as DNA, the CDR3 is TGTGCCAGTAGTATAGAAGGGGGGGTTTGGAATCAGCCCCAGCATTTT. Residues: CASSIEGGVWNQPQHF.

The chain is built from TRBV30 and TRBJ1-5; 9 bases are a match to TRBD1. Germline CDR1 is GTSNPN and CDR2 is SVGIG (reference sequence). This CDR3 is 14 amino acids long. V lost 1 base to trimming and J lost 6 bases; unmatched junction nucleotides: 4. The DNA of the CDR3 is TGTGCCTGGAGTGGGGGACAGGGTGGTCAGCCCCAGCATTTT. Protein sequence: CAWSGGQGGQPQHF.

There are a few counts of this clone. The chain has TRBV4-1 and TRBJ1-5; D unclear. The CDR3 runs to 15 residues. Deletions cut 0 bases from V and 0 bases from J, with 6 bases between. Germline CDR1 MGHRA, CDR2 YSYEKL. The CDR3 reads CASSQEGYSNQPQHF. The CDR3 DNA is TGCGCCAGCAGCCAAGAAGGGTATAGCAATCAGCCCCAGCATTTT.

This chain uses TRBV6-5 with TRBJ2-1; TRBD2 agrees at 8 bases. CDR3 length: 14 amino acids. The ends lost 3 bases at V and 5 bases at J; junction bases unmatched: 3. Per germline, CDR1 MNHEY and CDR2 SVGAGI. The CDR3 DNA follows: TGTGCCAGCAGTTATAATAGCGGGGACAATGAGCAGTTCTTC. This translates into CASSYNSGDNEQFF.

This chain links TRBV7-9 with TRBJ1-4; 8 nucleotides agree with TRBD1. The CDR3 runs to 18 residues. CDR1 and CDR2 from the germline V gene are SEHNR and FQNEAQ (reference sequence). The trim removed 4 bases at V and 2 bases at J, leaving 12 bases unmatched. The chain's CDR3 is CASSSPGTRQGTNEKLFF. The CDR3 DNA sequence: TGTGCCAGCAGCTCCCCGGGGACTAGACAGGGGACTAATGAAAAACTGTTTTTT.

The chain combines TRBV14 with TRBJ2-7, with D unclear. The germline V and J ends were trimmed by 0 bases and 3 bases, with 15 bases remaining between them. Looked up from germline, CDR1 is SGHDN and CDR2 is FVKESK. The CDR3 is 16 amino acids. CDR3: CASSQDLYGFGYEQYF. As DNA, the CDR3 is TGTGCCAGCAGCCAAGATCTTTACGGATTTGGCTACGAGCAGTACTTC. The variable domain in full, completed from reference TRBV14 and TRBJ2-7, reads EAGVTQFPSHSVIEKGQTVTLRCDPISGHDNLYWYRRVMGKEIKFLLHFVKESKQDESGMPNNRFLAERTGGTYSTLKVQPAELEDSGVYFCASSQDLYGFGYEQYFGPGTRLTVT.

This clone has only a few counts. The chain is built from TRBV30 and TRBJ2-2; 12 nucleotides match TRBD2. Germline loops: CDR1 GTSNPN, CDR2 SVGIG (reference sequence). The trim removed 2 bases at V and 6 bases at J, leaving 7 bases unmatched. This CDR3 is 16 amino acids long. CDR3 in DNA: TGTGCCTGGAGTCCGCTAGCGGGAGGGTTTTCCGGGGAGCTGTTTTTT. Translation gives CAWSPLAGGFSGELFF.

The chain combines TRBV4-2 with TRBJ1-1; D is undetermined. Germline V lookup: CDR1 LGHNA, CDR2 YNFKEQ. The V end was cut by 0 bases, the J end by 2 bases, with 13 bases between. The CDR3 consists of 16 residues. The CDR3 spells CASSQDLSTLNTEAFF. The CDR3 bases are TGTGCCAGCAGCCAAGATTTGAGCACCCTCAACACTGAAGCTTTCTTT.

The J gene is TRBJ1-2, the V gene TRBV7-3; 7 bases align to TRBD1. J lost 2 bases, V lost 5 bases, and 2 bases had no gene match. Looked up from germline, CDR1 is SGHTA and CDR2 is FQGTGA. The CDR3 runs to 13 residues. CDR3 sequence: CASSQDRNYGYTF. The CDR3 bases are TGTGCCAGCAGCCAGGACAGGAACTATGGCTACACCTTC. The whole variable domain, filled in from reference TRBV7-3 and TRBJ1-2, reads GAGVSQTPSNKVTEKGKYVELRCDPISGHTALYWYRQSLGQGPEFLIYFQGTGAADDSGLPNDRFFAVRPEGSVSTLKIQRTERGDSAVYLCASSQDRNYGYTFGSGTRLTVV.

Regarding this clone: This specimen includes other DNA sequences encoding the same CDR3. The gene calls are TRBV5-1 and TRBJ1-1; D remains unclear. The CDR3 is made up of 11 amino acids. Germline CDR1 and CDR2: SGHRS and YFSETQ. V was shortened by 0 bases and J by 4 bases, with 1 base between the two germline ends. The CDR3 coding sequence is TGCGCCAGCAGCTTGGGCACTGAAGCTTTCTTT. This sequence encodes CASSLGTEAFF. Supplemented by reference TRBV5-1 and TRBJ1-1, the full variable domain reads KAGVTQTPRYLIKTRGQQVTLSCSPISGHRSVSWYQQTPGQGLQFLFEYFSETQRNKGNFPGRFSGRQFSNSRSEMNVSTLELGDSALYLCASSLGTEAFFGQGTRLTVV.

This clone appeared once. The chain carries TRBV2 and TRBJ2-1; D is ambiguous. Germline loops: CDR1 SNHLY, CDR2 FYNNEI. The V gene lost 2 bases and the J gene lost 0 bases, with 8 bases spanning the gap. There are 15 residues in the CDR3. In nucleotides, the CDR3 is TGTGCCAGCAGTGAACCCTCCGCCTCCTACAATGAGCAGTTCTTC. Amino acids: CASSEPSASYNEQFF.

The chain is built from TRBV2 and TRBJ2-2; D perhaps matches TRBD1 (6 bases). Germline CDR1 reads SNHLY; CDR2 reads FYNNEI. The CDR3 has 14 residues. The V gene lost 3 bases and the J gene lost 5 bases, with 10 bases spanning the gap. DNA of the CDR3: TGTGCCAGCAGTGACAGGGGAAGGACCGGGGAGCTGTTTTTT. Protein: CASSDRGRTGELFF.

Only one count was recorded for this clone. This chain connects TRBV27 to TRBJ2-7; D is unresolved. V was cut by 7 bases and J by 3 bases, with 10 bases left in between. The CDR3 totals 12 residues. The V gene's germline CDR1 is MNHEY and CDR2 SMNVEV (reference sequence). CDR3 residues: CASNNGNYEQYF. In DNA form, the CDR3 reads TGTGCCAGCAATAACGGCAACTACGAGCAGTACTTC.

The chain couples TRBV21-1 to TRBJ2-5; the table's TRBD1 call for D was not verified on the DNA. TRBV21-1 constitutes a pseudogene. The CDR3 consists of 16 residues. CDR3 nucleotide sequence: TGTGCCAGCAGCAAAGGGGAATGGCAGGGCGAAGAGACCCAGTACTTC. It specifies CASSKGEWQGEETQYF.